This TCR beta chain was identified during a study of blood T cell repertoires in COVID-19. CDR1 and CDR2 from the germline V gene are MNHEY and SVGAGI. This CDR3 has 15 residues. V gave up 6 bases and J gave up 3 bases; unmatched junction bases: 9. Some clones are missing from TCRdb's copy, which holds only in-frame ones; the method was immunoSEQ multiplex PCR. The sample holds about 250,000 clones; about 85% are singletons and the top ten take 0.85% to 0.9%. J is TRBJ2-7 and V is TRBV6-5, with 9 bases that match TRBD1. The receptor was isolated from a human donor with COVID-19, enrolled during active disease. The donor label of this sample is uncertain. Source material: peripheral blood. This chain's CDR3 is CASRLQGTGIYEQYF. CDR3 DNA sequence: TGTGCCAGCAGGTTACAGGGGACAGGGATCTACGAGCAGTACTTC.